The 21 T cell receptor beta chains below come from one sample, sequenced in a study of identical twins. Each CDR3 protein is one row after TCRdb ran MiXCR on the 5' RACE reads. The table includes 250,000 to 350,000 distinct CDR3 sequences, more than 6.5% detected once. Separately, the same data were catalogued under a study of yellow fever vaccine responses in identical twins.

The sequencing sample was made of memory (CD45RO+) T cells sorted from blood. Receptors were obtained from a woman under 30 in good health.

V is TRBV5-1 and J is TRBJ2-3, with 7 nucleotides matching TRBD2. Losses at the gene ends were 2 bases for V and 5 bases for J; bases not matched to a gene: 2. The CDR3 sequence is 13 residues long. Germline V CDR1 and CDR2: SGHRS, YFSETQ. CDR3 sequence: CASSFGGGDTQYF. The CDR3, as DNA: TGCGCCAGCAGCTTTGGGGGGGGAGATACGCAGTATTTT.

This clonotype was detected a few times. The genes are TRBV28 and TRBJ2-3; 9 bases line up with TRBD2. V trimming: 8 bases; J trimming: 2 bases; junction bases outside the gene matches: 8. Germline loops: CDR1 MDHEN, CDR2 SYDVKM. The CDR3 has 15 residues. DNA for the CDR3: TGTGCCAGCGGATCTTTAGCGGGAGTCACAGATACGCAGTATTTT. It encodes CASGSLAGVTDTQYF.

In this sample, this clonotype turned up many times. The chain is built from TRBV24-1 and TRBJ1-1, with D perhaps matching TRBD1 (6 bases). Trimming removed 7 bases at V and 3 bases at J, with 20 bases between. This CDR3 region has 16 residues. Germline CDR1 KGHDR, CDR2 SFDVKD. The CDR3 DNA reads as TGTGCCACCAGGATCCGACAGGACCCCCTTTACACTGAAGCTTTCTTT. Translation: CATRIRQDPLYTEAFF.

The chain's CDR3 is CSARGTGLIETQYF. DNA for the CDR3: TGCAGTGCTAGGGGGACAGGGTTGATTGAGACCCAGTACTTC. This chain uses TRBV20-1 with TRBJ2-5; 9 nucleotides line up with TRBD1. Germline CDR1 is DFQATT and CDR2 is SNEGSKA (reference sequence). The J segment lost 5 bases and the V segment lost 3 bases, leaving 7 bases of the junction unmatched. There are 14 residues in the CDR3.

The CDR3, as DNA: TGCAGCCTGGTGGAGGGCACAGATACGCAGTATTTT. It translates to CSLVEGTDTQYF. This chain connects TRBV29-1 to TRBJ2-3; D might be TRBD2 (5 bases). CDR1 and CDR2 (germline): SQVTM, ANQGSEA. CDR3 size: 12 residues. V was pared by 8 bases and J by 1 base, with 10 bases between.

In DNA, the CDR3 is TGCGCCAGCAGCACGGGACTAGCGGGATTCACAGATACGCAGTATTTT. It translates to CASSTGLAGFTDTQYF. This chain connects TRBV5-1 to TRBJ2-3, with 13 positions matching TRBD2. V was pared by 4 bases and J by 2 bases, with 4 bases of the junction left unmatched. Germline CDR1 reads SGHRS; CDR2 reads YFSETQ. This CDR3 is 16 amino acids long.

This clonotype was recorded many times. The chain is built from TRBV5-8 and TRBJ2-4; D unclear. This CDR3 contains 12 residues. The V gene lost 0 bases and the J gene lost 7 bases, with 5 bases spanning the gap. Germline assignment: CDR1 SGHTS and CDR2 YDEGEE. The CDR3 region is CASSLGVNIQYF. The DNA of the CDR3 is TGTGCCAGCAGCTTGGGGGTCAACATTCAGTACTTC.

This clonotype occurred many times. The rearrangement joins TRBV12-3 or TRBV12-4 to TRBJ2-1; 11 bases map to TRBD2. This CDR3 contains 18 residues. The junction had 15 bases not matched to a gene; V was cut back by 6 bases and J by 5 bases. CDR3 sequence reads: CASSPRGTSGGGDNEQFF. The CDR3 DNA reads TGTGCCAGCAGCCCCCGAGGGACTAGCGGAGGGGGGGACAATGAGCAGTTCTTC.

Worth noting for this clonotype: A much larger clone sits a single nucleotide away, making a read error possible. V gene TRBV4-2 combines with J gene TRBJ2-5; 15 nucleotides line up with TRBD2. This CDR3 region has 17 residues. Germline V gene lookup returns CDR1 LGHNA and CDR2 YNFKEQ. The ends lost 5 bases at V and 1 base at J; junction bases unmatched: 5. For the CDR3, the DNA is TGTGCCAGCAGCACTGGGACTAGCGGGGGGCTCCAAGAGACCCAGTACTTC. It yields the protein CASSTGTSGGLQETQYF.

V is TRBV28 and J is TRBJ2-7; possibly TRBD2 for D (5 bases). Germline lookup yields CDR1 MDHEN and CDR2 SYDVKM. The CDR3 has 20 residues. Trimming removed 5 bases at V and 3 bases at J, with 32 bases between. The CDR3 region has the DNA TGTGCCAGCAGTCCCCGAGTCTACAAGGACCCGAGGAGGAGGATCTACGAGCAGTACTTC. Its protein product is CASSPRVYKDPRRRIYEQYF.

There are a few counts of this clonotype. The rearrangement links TRBV27 to TRBJ1-6; D is uncertain. The V gene's germline CDR1 is MNHEY and CDR2 SMNVEV (reference sequence). Trimming left V 2 bases short and J 10 bases short, with 12 bases between. CDR3 length: 14 residues. The CDR3 sequence: CASSLTGSASPLHF. The CDR3 nucleotides are TGTGCCAGCAGTTTAACCGGATCAGCCTCACCCCTCCACTTT.

This clonotype was recorded at least ten times. This chain links TRBV12-3 or TRBV12-4 with TRBJ1-3; 7 bases map to TRBD1. J was trimmed by 3 bases and V by 5 bases; bases with no gene match: 4. CDR3 length: 14 residues. CDR3 coding DNA: TGTGCCAGCAGTGACAGGGAATTTGGAAACACCATATATTTT. Translation: CASSDREFGNTIYF.

The V gene is TRBV2, the J gene TRBJ2-5; D uncertain. Trimming took 5 bases from V and 2 from J, leaving 9 bases between them. The germline CDR1 and CDR2 sequences are SNHLY and FYNNEI. The CDR3 covers 13 residues. The CDR3 protein is CASSSERQETQYF. The DNA for the CDR3 is TGTGCCAGCAGTTCCGAGAGACAAGAGACCCAGTACTTC.

Many counts were recorded for this clonotype. The chain has TRBV28 and TRBJ2-3; 11 bases align to TRBD2. V shed 2 bases, J shed 1 base, and the junction held 8 bases outside the gene matches. Looked up from germline, CDR1 is MDHEN and CDR2 is SYDVKM. The CDR3 sequence is 18 residues long. CDR3 in DNA: TGTGCCAGCAGTTTACCAACTAGCGGGAGCCGGGGCACAGATACGCAGTATTTT. This gives the protein CASSLPTSGSRGTDTQYF.

The chain joins TRBV18 to TRBJ1-1, with 7 bases identical to TRBD1. The V gene end was trimmed by 5 bases and the J gene end by 6 bases; junction bases not matched to a gene: 6. Germline lookup yields CDR1 KGHSH and CDR2 LQKENI. CDR3 size: 13 residues. The CDR3 protein is CASSSRQGAEAFF. The CDR3 coding sequence is TGTGCCAGCTCATCTCGACAGGGAGCTGAAGCTTTCTTT. The whole variable domain, remainder taken from reference TRBV18 and TRBJ1-1, is NAGVMQNPRHLVRRRGQEARLRCSPMKGHSHVYWYRQLPEEGLKFMVYLQKENIIDESGMPKERFSAEFPKEGPSILRIQQVVRGDSAAYFCASSSRQGAEAFFGQGTRLTVV.

This clonotype was seen many times. V and J are TRBV12-3 or TRBV12-4 and TRBJ1-5, with D maybe TRBD1 (5 bases). V was shortened by 3 bases and J by 5 bases, with 11 bases between the two germline ends. The CDR3 sequence is 14 residues long. The CDR3, as DNA: TGTGCCAGCAGTTTGGCAGGGAAGCATCAGCCCCAGCATTTT. The encoded protein is CASSLAGKHQPQHF.

The chain recombines TRBV7-8 with TRBJ1-2; 8 positions agree with TRBD1. The V gene's germline CDR1 is SGHVS and CDR2 FQNEAQ. The CDR3 loop spans 14 amino acids. After removal of 5 bases from V and 4 bases from J, the junction contained 6 bases not matched to a gene. In nucleotides, the CDR3 is TGTGCCAGCAGCCCGGACAGGGTTTTCTATGGCTACACCTTC. It is translated as CASSPDRVFYGYTF.

Only a few counts were recorded for this clonotype. The V gene is TRBV6-5, the J gene TRBJ1-2; a weak D match, TRBD1 (5 bases). The CDR3 totals 12 residues. From germline, CDR1 is MNHEY and CDR2 SVGAGI. The V gene lost 7 bases and the J gene lost 1 base, with 7 bases spanning the gap. This chain's CDR3 is CASMTDNYGYTF. For the CDR3, the DNA is TGTGCCAGCATGACAGATAACTATGGCTACACCTTC.

This clonotype was recorded at least ten times. The chain employs TRBV5-1 and TRBJ1-6, with D maybe TRBD1 (6 bases). V was shortened by 3 bases and J by 2 bases, with 9 bases between the two germline ends. Germline V gene sequence: CDR1 SGHRS, CDR2 YFSETQ. The CDR3 is 15 amino acids. In DNA form, the CDR3 reads TGCGCCAGCAGCTCGGGACATACCTATAATTCACCCCTCCACTTT. Translated: CASSSGHTYNSPLHF. The entire variable domain, with the rest obtained from reference TRBV5-1 and TRBJ1-6, is as follows: KAGVTQTPRYLIKTRGQQVTLSCSPISGHRSVSWYQQTPGQGLQFLFEYFSETQRNKGNFPGRFSGRQFSNSRSEMNVSTLELGDSALYLCASSSGHTYNSPLHFGNGTRLTVT.

This clonotype was observed a handful of times. The chain joins TRBV28 to TRBJ2-1; possibly TRBD1 or TRBD2 for D (5 bases each). Germline-derived CDR1 and CDR2 are MDHEN and SYDVKM. The V end was cut by 3 bases, the J end by 4 bases, with 13 bases between. This CDR3 spans 15 amino acids. CDR3 bases: TGTGCCAGCAGTTTTGGGGGATGGGTATACAATGAGCAGTTCTTC. Translated, it gives CASSFGGWVYNEQFF. The full variable domain, its missing parts supplied by reference TRBV28 and TRBJ2-1, is DVKVTQSSRYLVKRTGEKVFLECVQDMDHENMFWYRQDPGLGLRLIYFSYDVKMKEKGDIPEGYSVSREKKERFSLILESASTNQTSMYLCASSFGGWVYNEQFFGPGTRLTVL.

This clonotype has just a few counts. The chain is built from TRBV11-1 and TRBJ2-7; 8 bases agree with TRBD2. The CDR3 spans 15 residues. CDR1 SGHAT and CDR2 FQDESV come from the germline V gene (reference sequence). J lost 1 base, V lost 5 bases, and 7 bases had no gene match. The CDR3 loop reads CASSPFSGASYEQYF. DNA for the CDR3: TGTGCCAGCAGCCCCTTTAGCGGGGCTTCCTACGAGCAGTACTTC.